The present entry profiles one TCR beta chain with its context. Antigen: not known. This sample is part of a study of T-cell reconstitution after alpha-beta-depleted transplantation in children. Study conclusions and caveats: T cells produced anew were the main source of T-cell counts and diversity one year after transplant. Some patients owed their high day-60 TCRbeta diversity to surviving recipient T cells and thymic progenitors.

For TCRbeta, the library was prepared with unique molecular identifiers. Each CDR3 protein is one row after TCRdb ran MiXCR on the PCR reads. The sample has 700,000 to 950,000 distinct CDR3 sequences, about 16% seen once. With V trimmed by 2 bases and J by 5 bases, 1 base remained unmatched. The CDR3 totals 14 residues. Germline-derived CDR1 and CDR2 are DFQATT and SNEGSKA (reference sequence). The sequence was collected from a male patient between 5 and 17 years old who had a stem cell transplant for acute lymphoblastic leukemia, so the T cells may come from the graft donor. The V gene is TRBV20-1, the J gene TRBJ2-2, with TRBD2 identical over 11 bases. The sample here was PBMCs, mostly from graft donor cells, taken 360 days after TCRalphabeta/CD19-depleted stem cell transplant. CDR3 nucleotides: TGCAGTGCTAGATCTAGCGGGAGGACCGGGGAGCTGTTTTTT. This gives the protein CSARSSGRTGELFF.